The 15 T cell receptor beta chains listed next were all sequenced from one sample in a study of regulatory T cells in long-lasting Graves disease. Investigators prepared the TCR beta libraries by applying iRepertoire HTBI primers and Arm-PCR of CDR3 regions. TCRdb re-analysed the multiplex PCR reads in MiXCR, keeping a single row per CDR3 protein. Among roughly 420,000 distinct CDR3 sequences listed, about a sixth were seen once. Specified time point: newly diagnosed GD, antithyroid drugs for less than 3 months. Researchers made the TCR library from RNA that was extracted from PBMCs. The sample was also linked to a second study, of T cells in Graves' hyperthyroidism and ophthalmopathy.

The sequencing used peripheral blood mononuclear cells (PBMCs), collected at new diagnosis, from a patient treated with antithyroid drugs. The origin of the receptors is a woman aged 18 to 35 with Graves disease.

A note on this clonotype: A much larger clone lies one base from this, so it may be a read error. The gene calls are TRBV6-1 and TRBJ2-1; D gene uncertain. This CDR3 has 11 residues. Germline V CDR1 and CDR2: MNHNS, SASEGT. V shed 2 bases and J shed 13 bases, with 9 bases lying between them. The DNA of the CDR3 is TGTGCCAGCAGTGAATGGACGGACCAGTTCTTC. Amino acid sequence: CASSEWTDQFF.

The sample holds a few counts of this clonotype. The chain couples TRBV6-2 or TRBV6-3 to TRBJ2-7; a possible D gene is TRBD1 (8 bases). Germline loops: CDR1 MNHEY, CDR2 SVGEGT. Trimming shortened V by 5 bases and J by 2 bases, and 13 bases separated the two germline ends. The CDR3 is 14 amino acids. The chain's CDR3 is CASSRTGRAYEQYF. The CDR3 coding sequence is TGTGCCAGCAGTAGGACAGGGAGGGCCTACGAGCAGTACTTC.

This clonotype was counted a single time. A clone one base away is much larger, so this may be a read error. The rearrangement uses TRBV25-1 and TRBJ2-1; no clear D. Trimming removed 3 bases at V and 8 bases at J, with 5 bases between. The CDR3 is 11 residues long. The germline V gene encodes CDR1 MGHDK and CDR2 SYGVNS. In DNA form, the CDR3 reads TGTGCCAGCAGTGATTGGGATGAGCAGTTCTTC. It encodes CASSDWDEQFF.

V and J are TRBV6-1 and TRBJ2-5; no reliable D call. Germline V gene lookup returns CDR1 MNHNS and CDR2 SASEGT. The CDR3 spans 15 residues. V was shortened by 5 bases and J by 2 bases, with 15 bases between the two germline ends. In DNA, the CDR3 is TGTGCCAGCAGTCACCAGCAGACGGGTCAAGAGACCCAGTACTTC. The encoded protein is CASSHQQTGQETQYF.

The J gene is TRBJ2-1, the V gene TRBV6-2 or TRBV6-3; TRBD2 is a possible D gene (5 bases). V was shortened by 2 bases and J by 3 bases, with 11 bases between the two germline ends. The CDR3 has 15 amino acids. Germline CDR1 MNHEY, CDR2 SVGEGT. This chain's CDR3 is CASSYEGRVYNEQFF. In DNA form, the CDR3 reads TGTGCCAGCAGTTACGAGGGTCGGGTCTACAATGAGCAGTTCTTC.

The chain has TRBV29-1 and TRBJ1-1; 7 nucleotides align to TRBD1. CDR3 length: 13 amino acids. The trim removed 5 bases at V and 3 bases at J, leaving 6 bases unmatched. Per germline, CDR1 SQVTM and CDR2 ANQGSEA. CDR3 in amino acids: CSVLQGLDTEAFF. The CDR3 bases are TGCAGCGTTTTACAGGGGTTGGACACTGAAGCTTTCTTT.

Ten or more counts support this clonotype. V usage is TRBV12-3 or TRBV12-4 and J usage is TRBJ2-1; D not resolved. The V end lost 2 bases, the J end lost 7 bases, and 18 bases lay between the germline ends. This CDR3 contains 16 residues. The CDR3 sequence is CASSLRLRRHRNEQFF. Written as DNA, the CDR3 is TGTGCCAGCAGTTTACGACTGAGGCGACACCGAAATGAGCAGTTCTTC.

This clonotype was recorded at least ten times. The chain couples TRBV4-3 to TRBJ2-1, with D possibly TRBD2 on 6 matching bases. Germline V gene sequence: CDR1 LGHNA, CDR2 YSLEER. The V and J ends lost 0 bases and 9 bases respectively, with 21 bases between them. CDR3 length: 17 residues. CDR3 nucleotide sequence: TGCGCCAGCAGCCAAGATAGGGCCCCAGGGACGGGAGTTGAGCAGTTCTTC. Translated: CASSQDRAPGTGVEQFF.

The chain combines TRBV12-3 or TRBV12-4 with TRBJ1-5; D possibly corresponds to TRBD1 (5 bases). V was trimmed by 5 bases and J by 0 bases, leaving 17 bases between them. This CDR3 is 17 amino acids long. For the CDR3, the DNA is TGTGCCAGCAGTACCGAATTGGGGGGGAATAGCAATCAGCCCCAGCATTTT. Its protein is CASSTELGGNSNQPQHF.

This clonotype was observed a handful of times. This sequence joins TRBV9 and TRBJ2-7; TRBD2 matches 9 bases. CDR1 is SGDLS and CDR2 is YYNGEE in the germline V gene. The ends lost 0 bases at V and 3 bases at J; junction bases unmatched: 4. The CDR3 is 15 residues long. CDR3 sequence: CASSVDPSGVYEQYF. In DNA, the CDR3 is TGTGCCAGCAGCGTAGACCCTAGCGGGGTCTACGAGCAGTACTTC.

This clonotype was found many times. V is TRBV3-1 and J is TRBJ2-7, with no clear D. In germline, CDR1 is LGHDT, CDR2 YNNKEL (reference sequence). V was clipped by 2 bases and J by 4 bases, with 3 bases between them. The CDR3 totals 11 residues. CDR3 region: CASSQRYEQYF. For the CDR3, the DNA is TGTGCCAGCAGCCAACGGTACGAGCAGTACTTC.

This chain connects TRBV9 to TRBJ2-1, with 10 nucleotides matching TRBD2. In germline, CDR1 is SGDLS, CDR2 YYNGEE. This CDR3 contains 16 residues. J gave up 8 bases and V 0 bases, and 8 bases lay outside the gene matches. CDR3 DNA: TGTGCCAGCAGCGTAGGGTCTAGCGGGAGTAGCTATGAGCAGTTCTTC. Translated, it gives CASSVGSSGSSYEQFF.

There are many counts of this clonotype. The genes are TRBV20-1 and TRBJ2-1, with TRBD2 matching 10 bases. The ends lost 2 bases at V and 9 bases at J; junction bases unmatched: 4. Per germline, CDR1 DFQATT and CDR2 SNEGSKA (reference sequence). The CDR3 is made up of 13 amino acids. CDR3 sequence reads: CSARLAGVFEQFF. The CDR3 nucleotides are TGCAGTGCTAGACTAGCGGGAGTCTTTGAGCAGTTCTTC.

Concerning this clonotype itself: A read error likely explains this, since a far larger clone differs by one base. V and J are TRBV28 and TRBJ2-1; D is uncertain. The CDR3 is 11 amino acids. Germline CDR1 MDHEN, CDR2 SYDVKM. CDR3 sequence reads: CASRGYNEQLF. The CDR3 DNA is TGTGCCAGCAGGGGGTACAATGAGCAGCTCTTC.

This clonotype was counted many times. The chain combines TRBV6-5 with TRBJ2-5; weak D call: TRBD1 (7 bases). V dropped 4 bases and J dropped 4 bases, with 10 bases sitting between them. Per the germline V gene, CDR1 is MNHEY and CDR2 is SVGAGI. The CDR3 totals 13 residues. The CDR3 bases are TGTGCCAGCAGTTGGAGGGGGCGAGAGACCCAGTACTTC. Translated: CASSWRGRETQYF.